This T cell receptor (beta chain) comes out of a study of response to subunit inactivated influenza vaccine. The V gene's germline CDR1 is MNHNS and CDR2 SASEGT. Deletions cut 10 bases from V and 1 base from J, with 10 bases between. This CDR3 region has 12 residues. TCRdb processed the RT-PCR reads anew with MiXCR; each CDR3 protein has one entry. The sample lists under 950,000 distinct CDR3 sequences, around 21% occurring once. The study's findings and limits: Few new T cells, the authors suggested, are recruited by each seasonal influenza vaccination.

Of note for this clonotype: Its antigen is still unknown.

This clonotype was obtained from a man in his fifties who received an inactivated influenza vaccine. J is TRBJ1-2 and V is TRBV6-1; no clear D gene. The specimen was PBMCs from blood, collected approximately 5 days after vaccination. CDR3 nucleotide sequence: TGTGCCAACCGAGGCAGTAACTATGGCTACACCTTC. Its protein is CANRGSNYGYTF.